The T cell receptor (beta chain) under discussion was sequenced for a study of CD8 T cells in ankylosing spondylitis. At least ten counts were recorded for this clonotype. From the 5' RACE reads, TCRdb called clonotypes with MiXCR, one entry per CDR3 protein. The table has around 220,000 distinct CDR3 sequences, over 9.5% seen once; the top ten hold 20% to 25%. Sequencing used blood, either unsorted or a sorted T cell fraction (not recorded which). The sequence came from a male donor with ankylosing spondylitis or in good health (not recorded which).

CDR3 protein: CSVGPRDVLGTDTQYF. CDR3 sequence (DNA): TGCAGCGTTGGCCCCAGGGATGTTCTTGGCACAGATACGCAGTATTTT. This chain uses TRBV29-1 with TRBJ2-3; TRBD1 might be the D (5 bases). With 4 bases removed from V and 1 base from J, the gap between germline ends came to 18 bases. Germline V gives CDR1 SQVTM, CDR2 ANQGSEA. The CDR3 has 16 residues.